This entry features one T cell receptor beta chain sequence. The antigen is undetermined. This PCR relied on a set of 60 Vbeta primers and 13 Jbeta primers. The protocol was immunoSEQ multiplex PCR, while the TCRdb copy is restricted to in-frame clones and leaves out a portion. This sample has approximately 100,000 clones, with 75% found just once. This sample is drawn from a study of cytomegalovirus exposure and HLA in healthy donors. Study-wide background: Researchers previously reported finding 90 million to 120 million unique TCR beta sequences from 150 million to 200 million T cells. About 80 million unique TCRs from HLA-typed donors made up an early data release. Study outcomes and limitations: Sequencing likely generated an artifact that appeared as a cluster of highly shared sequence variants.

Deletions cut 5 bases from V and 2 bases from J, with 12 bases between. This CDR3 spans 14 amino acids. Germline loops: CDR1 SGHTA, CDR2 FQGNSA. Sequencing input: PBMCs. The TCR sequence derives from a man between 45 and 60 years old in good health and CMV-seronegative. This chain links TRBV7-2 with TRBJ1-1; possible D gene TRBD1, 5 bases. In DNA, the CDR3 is TGTGCCAGCAGCCGATTAGGGGTAAACACTGAAGCTTTCTTT. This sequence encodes CASSRLGVNTEAFF.